This TCR beta chain came from a study of Graves' ophthalmopathy and Graves' hyperthyroidism. Study in general: The collection of peripheral blood took place at initial diagnosis, before any treatment.

Turning to this clonotype: Antigen unknown.

Transcripts of RNA were the source for amplifying TCR beta CDR3 regions. The authors performed first-round RT-PCR with HTBI primers and then a second-round multiplex PCR. TCRdb processed the multiplex PCR reads anew with MiXCR; each CDR3 protein has one entry. The sample gives 600,000 to 700,000 distinct CDR3 sequences, about two fifths of which show up once; more than 3% is in the top ten. General study points: A 13-signature model separated ophthalmopathy from stable hyperthyroidism, reaching about 91% sensitivity and roughly 81% specificity cross-validated. Thyroid clonotypes that were expanded above 0.001 frequency mostly also appeared in blood.

The CDR3 consists of 15 residues. The trim removed 3 bases at V and 6 bases at J, leaving 3 bases unmatched. Germline loops: CDR1 SGHVT, CDR2 SQSDAQ. Sequenced input: peripheral blood. This receptor was obtained from an adult man with Graves' ophthalmopathy. The chain uses TRBV7-4 and TRBJ2-2; 11 bases map to TRBD1. The CDR3 DNA reads as TGTGCCAGCAGCTTGGGACAGGGGGTACCCGGGGAGCTGTTTTTT. Translation gives CASSLGQGVPGELFF. The full variable domain, completed using reference TRBV7-4 and TRBJ2-2, is GAGVSQSPRYKVAKRGRDVALRCDSISGHVTLYWYRQTLGQGSEVLTYSQSDAQRDKSGRPSGRFSAERPERSVSTLKIQRTEQGDSAVYLCASSLGQGVPGELFFGEGSRLTVL.